The text below deals with one TCR beta chain. This sample is part of a study of CXCR3-negative and CXCR3-positive naive CD8 T cells. CDR1 is SEHNR and CDR2 is FQNEAQ in the germline V gene (reference sequence). The CDR3 consists of 15 residues. The libraries of TRB cDNA were constructed through 5' RACE using UMI labels. TCRdb re-analyzed the 5' RACE reads; it lists each CDR3 protein once, without DNA. The sample table includes tens of thousands of distinct CDR3 sequences. Sample: naive CXCR3- CD8+ T cells from blood. The subset was: CD45RO-CCR7+CD27+CD95- naive CD8+ T cells lacking CXCR3 (TNR3-). The rearrangement links TRBV7-9 to TRBJ1-2; TCRdb's D call of TRBD1 is untestable without DNA. This sequence originates from a human donor in good health. Some clones in this sample may be carry-over from other donors' samples. CDR3 sequence: CASSSLWDSQYGYTF.